This T cell receptor (beta chain) was identified in a study of blood T cell repertoires in COVID-19. Background on the study: Acute and convalescent COVID-19 samples came from the United States, Italy and Spain. The analysed material was cDNA or gDNA that came from T cells, B-cell-depleted T cells, or PBMCs.

Repertoires were generated with immunoSEQ multiplex PCR, while TCRdb's copy carries only in-frame clones and drops some. The sample contains 230,000 or so clones, roughly 80% of which appear only once. This clone was seen a few times. This CDR3 has 12 residues. Germline V lookup: CDR1 MGHDK, CDR2 SYGVNS. Trimming cost V 9 bases and J 5 bases, with 11 bases left between them. Source material: peripheral blood. This receptor was identified in a human donor in a cohort sampled during active COVID-19. The chain combines TRBV25-1 with TRBJ2-1, with D possibly matching TRBD1 (6 bases). The chain's CDR3 is CASWTDNNEQFF. CDR3 coding DNA: TGTGCCAGTTGGACAGATAACAATGAGCAGTTCTTC.